The 6 T cell receptor beta chains in this list originate from one sample, sequenced in a study of T cells after yellow fever vaccination. TCRdb used MiXCR to reprocess the 5' RACE reads, holding one entry per CDR3 protein. The sample lists 450,000 to 600,000 distinct CDR3 sequences, about 17% seen once, with approximately 15% in the top ten. Here the sequenced sample was PBMCs, taken 4 to 6 days after the first yellow fever vaccination. These receptors originate from a man aged 18 to 29 who received the YFV17D yellow fever vaccine.

The chain is built from TRBV12-3 or TRBV12-4 and TRBJ1-4; D might be TRBD1 (6 bases). The CDR3 length is 15 residues. Trimming removed 5 bases from V and 5 bases from J, with 15 bases in between. The CDR3 protein is CASSPQGTRNEKLFF. The CDR3 DNA reads TGTGCCAGCAGTCCACAGGGAACGCGAAATGAAAAACTGTTTTTT.

This clonotype has more than one count but fewer than ten. The chain recombines TRBV5-1 with TRBJ1-4, with D possibly matching TRBD1 (6 bases). The CDR3 is made up of 14 amino acids. Germline V gives CDR1 SGHRS, CDR2 YFSETQ. V was clipped by 3 bases and J by 5 bases, with 11 bases between them. The CDR3 DNA reads as TGCGCCAGCAGCTCCGGGGGCATGAATGAAAAACTGTTTTTT. Protein: CASSSGGMNEKLFF.

The sample holds many counts of this clonotype. This chain links TRBV6-2 or TRBV6-3 with TRBJ1-5; maybe TRBD1 (6 bases). The V and J ends lost 2 bases and 11 bases respectively, with 10 bases between them. The germline V gene encodes CDR1 MNHEY and CDR2 SVGEGT. The CDR3 length is 12 residues. The CDR3 reads CASSYLEGAQHF. Written as DNA, the CDR3 is TGTGCCAGCAGTTACCTCGAGGGGGCCCAGCATTTT.

This clonotype was seen many times. The chain uses TRBV20-1 and TRBJ1-2; D unclear. Germline CDR1 is DFQATT and CDR2 is SNEGSKA (reference sequence). V was cut by 7 bases and J by 9 bases, with 27 bases left in between. The CDR3 spans 15 residues. This chain's CDR3 is CSGFPYLDGIYSYTF. In DNA, the CDR3 is TGCAGTGGATTCCCCTACCTGGACGGAATTTATAGCTACACCTTC.

There are many counts of this clonotype. The chain links TRBV24-1 to TRBJ2-1; D is perhaps TRBD2 (6 bases). V was shortened by 7 bases and J by 5 bases, with 20 bases between the two germline ends. The CDR3 spans 16 residues. In germline, CDR1 is KGHDR, CDR2 SFDVKD. CDR3 nucleotides: TGTGCCACCAGAGATCCAGGACTAAATACCGACAATGAGCAGTTCTTC. Residues: CATRDPGLNTDNEQFF.

This clonotype was found a few times. The chain carries TRBV3-1 and TRBJ2-2, with D perhaps given as TRBD1 or TRBD2 (6 bases each). V was cut by 1 base and J by 0 bases, with 12 bases left in between. The V gene's germline CDR1 is LGHDT and CDR2 YNNKEL (reference sequence). This CDR3 has 17 amino acids. The CDR3 loop is CASSQGRGEPNTGELFF. CDR3 sequence (DNA): TGTGCCAGCAGCCAAGGGAGGGGGGAGCCGAACACCGGGGAGCTGTTTTTT.